This TCR beta chain was sequenced during a study of blood T cells in healthy people across ages. With a J-beta primer mix and a sample-barcoded 5' primer, a second PCR ran about 6 to 11 cycles. The authors tagged each cDNA molecule using a template-switch adaptor with 12 random nucleotides. TCRdb processed the 5' RACE reads anew with MiXCR; each CDR3 protein has one entry. In the table there are about a million distinct CDR3 sequences, around 54% of which are singletons. Study-wide points: There was a strong correlation between TCR beta diversity and naive T cell percentage. Unsorted PBMC material precluded a definitive naive versus antigen-experienced comparison.

Whenever a sample was processed, at least 6 million PBMCs were isolated. The V and J ends lost 0 bases and 4 bases respectively, with 12 bases between them. The CDR3 is 15 amino acids. Germline V gene sequence: CDR1 MGHRA, CDR2 YSYEKL. For this clonotype: No antigen is known for it.

The specimen sequenced was blood. V usage is TRBV4-1 and J usage is TRBJ1-2; D perhaps matches TRBD1 (5 bases). This TCR derives from a woman in her fifties or sixties in good health. CDR3 sequence reads: CASSQDQGAVYGYTF. CDR3 DNA sequence: TGCGCCAGCAGCCAAGATCAAGGGGCAGTCTATGGCTACACCTTC.